This T cell receptor beta chain derives from a study of blood T cell repertoires in COVID-19. Whole-study context: COVID-19 samples from acute and convalescent phases originated in the United States, Italy and Spain.

This clone has only one observation. Clones were sequenced by immunoSEQ multiplex PCR, and TCRdb holds only the in-frame ones, with some missing. The table has 250,000 or so clones, under 95% seen once. With 1 base clipped from V and 4 bases from J, the junction kept 2 bases outside the gene matches. CDR3 size: 14 residues. Germline CDR1 SGHAT, CDR2 FQDESV (reference sequence). Cohort assignment relied on participant-reported clinical history. Exposed participants came across a COVID-19 case within 2 weeks before study entry. The specimen was PBMCs or T cells enriched from blood (not recorded which). The chain uses TRBV11-1 and TRBJ2-7; 9 bases are a match to TRBD2. The receptor was derived from a middle-aged man who had been exposed to COVID-19. CDR3 DNA sequence: TGTGCCAGCAGCTTAGGTAGCGGGGGTTACGAGCAGTACTTC. Its protein is CASSLGSGGYEQYF.